This is a list of T cell receptor beta chains from one sample in a study of cytotoxic CD8 clonotypes in ibrutinib-treated CLL. Profiled with immunoSEQ multiplex PCR; TCRdb holds only in-frame clones, not every one. The repertoire consists of hundreds of thousands of clones, with around four fifths occurring once and the leading ten covering roughly 7%. Sequences were derived from PBMCs, sampled before ibrutinib treatment. These receptors originate from a human donor with chronic lymphocytic leukemia. The CDR3 runs from the conserved cysteine through the conserved F or W. A D gene is named only where the DNA matches it firmly. Clone size is not always given. Where it is, it says once, few, many or a class for expanded clones.

abundance	d_gene	v_gene	j_gene	CDR3nt	CDR3aa
NA	TRBD2	TRBV9	TRBJ2-7	TGTGCCAGCAGCGTAGGACTAGCGGGACTCTCATTCGAGCAGTACTTC	CASSVGLAGLSFEQYF
few	NA	TRBV4-3	TRBJ2-1	TGCGCCAGCAGCCAAGATCCCATGTCGGTACAGTTCTTC	CASSQDPMSVQFF
NA	TRBD1	TRBV30	TRBJ2-7	TGTGCCTCCGCGGGCGGGACAGGGTTCTACGAGCAGTACTTC	CASAGGTGFYEQYF
NA	TRBD1	TRBV6-4	TRBJ2-6	TGTGCCAGCAGTCCAGGGGGTTCCTCTGGGGCCAACGTCCTGACTTTC	CASSPGGSSGANVLTF
NA	TRBD2	TRBV19	TRBJ2-1	TGTGCCAGTAGAAGTATAGGAGGACTAGCGGGAGACTACAATGAGCAGTTCTTC	CASRSIGGLAGDYNEQFF
NA	NA	TRBV27	TRBJ2-1	TGTGCCAGCAGCCGCCGCAGGGAGTCCTACAATGAGCAGTTCTTC	CASSRRRESYNEQFF
NA	TRBD2	TRBV6-5	TRBJ2-7	TGTGCCGTAGCGGGAGTTAGCGAGCAGTACTTC	CAVAGVSEQYF
NA	NA	TRBV27	TRBJ1-1	TGTGCCAGCAGTTACAACAGGGCCACTGAAGCTTTCTTT	CASSYNRATEAFF
few	NA	TRBV10-1	TRBJ2-1	TGCGCCAGCAGTCCAATGAAATTCCTCGGGTACAATGAGCAGTTCTTC	CASSPMKFLGYNEQFF
NA	TRBD2	TRBV30	TRBJ2-7	TGTGCCTGGATTTCGGGACTAGCCCACGAGCAGTACTTC	CAWISGLAHEQYF
NA	NA	TRBV30	TRBJ2-1	TGTGCCTGGAATCTAGTCTGGGCGAATGAGCAGTTCTTC	CAWNLVWANEQFF
NA	TRBD2	TRBV5-1	TRBJ2-7	TGCGCCAGCAGCTTGGTTTGGCTAGCGGGCGACCCAGGGAGCGAGCAGTACTTC	CASSLVWLAGDPGSEQYF
NA	NA	TRBV4-2	TRBJ2-1	TGTGCCAGCAGCTTAGATCTGATAGGTGAGCAGTTCTTC	CASSLDLIGEQFF
few	TRBD2	TRBV4-3	TRBJ2-7	TGCGCCAGCAGCCAAGATTGGGGGGGTTTGCTCGACGAGCAGTACTTC	CASSQDWGGLLDEQYF
NA	NA	TRBV6-5	TRBJ1-1	TGTGCCAGCACGGGTCTAGGGGGGACCACTGAAGCTTTCTTT	CASTGLGGTTEAFF
NA	NA	TRBV28	TRBJ1-4	TGTGCCAGCGGAACACCCGGGGGAGGGAATGAAAAACTGTTTTTT	CASGTPGGGNEKLFF
NA	TRBD1	TRBV7-6	TRBJ2-7	TGTGCCAGCAGCTTAGGACAGGGAAGCTCCTACGAGCAGTACTTC	CASSLGQGSSYEQYF
NA	TRBD2	TRBV28	TRBJ2-5	TGTGCCAGCAGCACACCTAGCGGGAGAGGAGAGACCCAGTACTTC	CASSTPSGRGETQYF
NA	TRBD1	TRBV18	TRBJ1-5	TGTGCCAGCTCATTACCGGGACAGGGGAATCAGCCCCAGCATTTT	CASSLPGQGNQPQHF
NA	NA	TRBV2	TRBJ2-7	TGTGCCAGCAGTAAGGAGGGGGCGGTTGAGCAGTACTTC	CASSKEGAVEQYF
NA	TRBD1	TRBV27	TRBJ2-2	TGTGCCAGCGGACTGAGGGACAGGGGGACAGGGTTGAAATATATAGGGGAGCTGTTTTTT	CASGLRDRGTGLKYIGELFF
NA	NA	TRBV11-2	TRBJ1-2	TGTGCCAGCAGTTCACCCGTTTCTGCTGGGCGGGGCTACACCTTC	CASSSPVSAGRGYTF
NA	NA	TRBV13	TRBJ1-5	TGTGCCAGCAGCTTATTAGGGAGCAATCAGCCCCAGCATTTT	CASSLLGSNQPQHF
NA	TRBD1	TRBV9	TRBJ2-3	TGTGCCAGCAGCGTAGATCATCAGGGGGCAACAGATACGCAGTATTTT	CASSVDHQGATDTQYF
NA	NA	TRBV5-1	TRBJ1-1	TGCGCCAGCAGCCCCACGGGATCTGAAGCTTTCTTT	CASSPTGSEAFF
NA	NA	TRBV7-7	TRBJ2-3	TGTGCTATAGGGCAGAGCACAGATACGCAGTATTTT	CAIGQSTDTQYF
NA	NA	TRBV28	TRBJ2-3	TGTGCCAGCAGTTTTCGGAGGCGGGACACAGATACGCAGTATTTT	CASSFRRRDTDTQYF
few	NA	TRBV19	TRBJ2-1	TGTGCCAGTAGTATAGAGGCGGCCAGAAGAATCAATGAGCAGTTCTTC	CASSIEAARRINEQFF
once	TRBD1	TRBV5-6	TRBJ2-1	TGTGCCAGCGAACGGGACAGTTCTTTTGGGCAGTTCTTC	CASERDSSFGQFF
NA	TRBD2	TRBV30	TRBJ2-5	TGTGCCTGGAGTGTATTTTTTCTTAGCGGGAGCGAGACCCAGTACTTC	CAWSVFFLSGSETQYF
NA	TRBD2	TRBV6-5	TRBJ2-7	TGTGCCAGCAGTAAGGGACTAGCGGCCTCCTACGAGCAGTACTTC	CASSKGLAASYEQYF
few	NA	TRBV6-5	TRBJ1-3	TGTGCCAGCAGTTTTACGACAGGTTTCTCTGGAAACACCATATATTTT	CASSFTTGFSGNTIYF
few	NA	TRBV4-3	TRBJ1-5	TGCGCCAGCAGCCAGGAAGGGAAGATGCCCCAGCATTTT	CASSQEGKMPQHF
NA	NA	TRBV7-8	TRBJ2-2	TGTGCCAGCCGGCCCCTCCCCGGGGAGCTGTTTTTT	CASRPLPGELFF
NA	TRBD2	TRBV5-1	TRBJ2-3	TGCGCCAGCAGCTTGCTAGCGGGGAGGGGCCAGTATTTT	CASSLLAGRGQYF
NA	NA	TRBV30	TRBJ1-4	TGTGCCTGGAGTGTACCAGGGCAGGGAAATGAAAAACTGTTTTTT	CAWSVPGQGNEKLFF
NA	NA	TRBV2	TRBJ2-1	TGTGCCAGCAACAGGGACTCCTACAATGAGCAGTTCTTC	CASNRDSYNEQFF
few	TRBD2	TRBV4-2	TRBJ2-7	TGTGCCAGCAGCACACCCGGACTAGCGGGAGCTGATTGGGAGCAGTACTTC	CASSTPGLAGADWEQYF
NA	NA	TRBV19	TRBJ1-5	TGTGCCAGTAGACAGACAGATTCGGTGGGCAATCAGCCCCAGCATTTT	CASRQTDSVGNQPQHF
once	TRBD2	TRBV5-1	TRBJ2-7	TGCGCCAGCAGCGGGACTAGTCCCTACGAGCAGTACTTC	CASSGTSPYEQYF
NA	NA	TRBV27	TRBJ2-1	TGTGCCAGCGGGAGGACCGCTAACAATGAGCAGTTCTTC	CASGRTANNEQFF
once	TRBD1	TRBV7-9	TRBJ2-6	TGTGCCAGCAGCTTAGGACAGGGGATCGGGGCCAACGTCCTGACTTTC	CASSLGQGIGANVLTF
NA	NA	TRBV7-9	TRBJ1-1	TGTGCCAGCAGCTTTACGTCCCCTGAAGCTTTCTTT	CASSFTSPEAFF
NA	NA	TRBV6-8	TRBJ1-2	TGTGCCAGCAGTTCTTCAGTGAGACTTAACTATGGCTACACCTTC	CASSSSVRLNYGYTF
NA	TRBD2	TRBV7-2	TRBJ2-7	TGTGCCAGCAGCTTACTAGCGGGATCTTACGAGCAGTACTTC	CASSLLAGSYEQYF
NA	NA	TRBV7-6	TRBJ2-3	TGTGCCAGCAGCTTAGTTGAGCGGGATACGCAGTATTTT	CASSLVERDTQYF
NA	NA	TRBV15	TRBJ1-2	TGTGCCACCAGCAGAGATTGGAGCAGCGCGGTCTATGGCTACACCTTC	CATSRDWSSAVYGYTF
NA	NA	TRBV5-4	TRBJ2-1	TGTGCCAGCAGCACCCCCTCGGTTTACGGGTTGTACAATGAGCAGTTCTTC	CASSTPSVYGLYNEQFF
few	NA	TRBV7-7	TRBJ2-7	TGTGCCAGCAGCGCAGACACGAGCTCCTACGAGCAGTACTTC	CASSADTSSYEQYF
NA	TRBD1	TRBV5-1	TRBJ2-7	TGCGCCAGCGGCCCCTTAGGGACAGGGGAGGGCGAGCAGTACTTC	CASGPLGTGEGEQYF
NA	TRBD1	TRBV7-9	TRBJ1-2	TGTGCCAGCAGCGTCGACAGGGGAGCTAACTATGGCTACACCTTC	CASSVDRGANYGYTF
NA	TRBD1	TRBV6-5	TRBJ2-7	TGTGCCAGCAGCCTTACCGGGACAGGGTTGGTCTTC	CASSLTGTGLVF
NA	NA	TRBV2	TRBJ1-2	TGTGCCAGCAGTGAAATAGACAATAACTATGGCTACACCTTC	CASSEIDNNYGYTF
NA	NA	TRBV5-4	TRBJ2-2	TGTGCCAGCTCCTTGGCGCGCAGGGGATGGACCGGGGAGCTGTTTTTT	CASSLARRGWTGELFF